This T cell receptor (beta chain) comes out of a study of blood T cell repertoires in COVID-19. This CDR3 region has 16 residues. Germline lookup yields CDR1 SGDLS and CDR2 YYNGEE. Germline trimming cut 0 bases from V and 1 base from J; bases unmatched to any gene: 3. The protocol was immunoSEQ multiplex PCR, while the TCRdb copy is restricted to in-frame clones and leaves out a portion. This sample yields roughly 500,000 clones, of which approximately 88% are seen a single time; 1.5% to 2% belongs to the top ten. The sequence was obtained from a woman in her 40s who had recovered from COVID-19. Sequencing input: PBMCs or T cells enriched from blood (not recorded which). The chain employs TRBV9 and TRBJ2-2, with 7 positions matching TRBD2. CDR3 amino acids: CASSVGLAVNTGELFF. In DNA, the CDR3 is TGTGCCAGCAGCGTAGGGCTAGCGGTGAACACCGGGGAGCTGTTTTTT.